A single T cell receptor beta chain is shown here with its context. TCRdb called the 5' RACE reads again in MiXCR, with one record for every CDR3 protein. The data show approximately 40,000 distinct CDR3 sequences, about 19% seen once. Trimming removed 4 bases at V and 6 bases at J, with 18 bases between. Germline loops: CDR1 LGHNA, CDR2 YNFKEQ. The CDR3 has 16 residues. The receptor was derived from a female donor with breast cancer. Input material: naive CD4+ T cells sorted from a lymph node. Subset specified: naive CD4+ T cells, CD4+CD45RA+CD25-. The J gene is TRBJ1-4, the V gene TRBV4-2, with D maybe TRBD1 (5 bases). The CDR3 DNA follows: TGTGCCAGCAGCCCCGCTGCCCAGGGACTCGATGAAAAACTGTTTTTT. It specifies CASSPAAQGLDEKLFF.